This T cell receptor (beta chain) emerged from a study of blood T cell repertoires in COVID-19. Trimming took off 4 bases at V and 6 bases at J, with 9 bases between the two ends. Germline values: CDR1 KGHSH, CDR2 LQKENI. This CDR3 comprises 12 residues. The authors' processing: Researchers report that nucleated cell counts were estimated from reference gene primer amplification. Profiling relied on immunoSEQ multiplex PCR, and the TCRdb table lists in-frame clones only, not all of them. V and J calls and clone size come straight from that table; D and trimming were deduced from the DNA. The profile shows under 500,000 clones, 80% to 90% of them singletons.

The chain employs TRBV18 and TRBJ1-2; possible D gene TRBD1, 5 bases. The source is a woman younger than 45 with acute or convalescent COVID-19. What was sequenced was peripheral blood. The DNA of the CDR3 is TGTGCCAGCTCACTTGCGGGGGATGGCTACACCTTC. Translating it yields CASSLAGDGYTF.